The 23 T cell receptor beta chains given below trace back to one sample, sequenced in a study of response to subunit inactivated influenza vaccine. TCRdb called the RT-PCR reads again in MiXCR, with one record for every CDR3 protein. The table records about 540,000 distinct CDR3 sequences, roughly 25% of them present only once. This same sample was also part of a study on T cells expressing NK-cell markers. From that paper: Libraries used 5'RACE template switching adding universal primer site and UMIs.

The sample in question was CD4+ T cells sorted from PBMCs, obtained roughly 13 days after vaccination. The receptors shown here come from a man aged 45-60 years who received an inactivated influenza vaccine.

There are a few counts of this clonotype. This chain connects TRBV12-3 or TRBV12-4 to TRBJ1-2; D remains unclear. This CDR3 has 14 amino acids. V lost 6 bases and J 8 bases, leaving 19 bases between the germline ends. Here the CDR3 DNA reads TGTGCCAGCAGCCAGTGGGCGGAAAATAGGGGCTACACCTTC. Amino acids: CASSQWAENRGYTF.

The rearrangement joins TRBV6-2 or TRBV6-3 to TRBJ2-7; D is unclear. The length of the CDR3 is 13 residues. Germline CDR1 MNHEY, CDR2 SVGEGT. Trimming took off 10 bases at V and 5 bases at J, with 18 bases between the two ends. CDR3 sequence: CATSLAPLDEQYF. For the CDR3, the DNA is TGTGCCACAAGTCTGGCCCCTCTGGACGAGCAGTACTTC.

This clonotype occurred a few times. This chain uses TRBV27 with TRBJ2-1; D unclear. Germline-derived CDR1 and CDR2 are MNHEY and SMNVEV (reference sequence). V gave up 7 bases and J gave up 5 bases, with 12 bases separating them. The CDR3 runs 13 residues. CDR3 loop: CASTSTRNNEQFF. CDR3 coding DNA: TGTGCCAGCACTTCCACCAGAAACAATGAGCAGTTCTTC.

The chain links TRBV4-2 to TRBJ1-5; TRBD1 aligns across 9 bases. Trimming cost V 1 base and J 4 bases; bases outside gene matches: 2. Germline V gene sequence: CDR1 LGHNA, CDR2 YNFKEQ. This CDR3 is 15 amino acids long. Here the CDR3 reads CASSQVGTGNQPQHF. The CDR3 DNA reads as TGTGCCAGCAGCCAAGTTGGGACAGGGAATCAGCCCCAGCATTTT.

CDR3 residues: CASSVVGARGPGNTIYF. The CDR3 DNA sequence: TGTGCCAGCAGCGTAGTGGGCGCCAGGGGGCCAGGAAACACCATATATTTT. V and J are TRBV9 and TRBJ1-3; 8 bases are shared with TRBD1. The trim removed 0 bases at V and 4 bases at J, leaving 9 bases unmatched. This CDR3 comprises 17 residues. Germline loops: CDR1 SGDLS, CDR2 YYNGEE.

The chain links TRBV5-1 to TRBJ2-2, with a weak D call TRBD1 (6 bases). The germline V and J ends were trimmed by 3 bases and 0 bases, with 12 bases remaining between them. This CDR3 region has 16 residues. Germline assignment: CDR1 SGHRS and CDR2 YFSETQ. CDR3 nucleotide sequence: TGCGCCAGCAGCTATACAGGGATCGCGAACACCGGGGAGCTGTTTTTT. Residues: CASSYTGIANTGELFF. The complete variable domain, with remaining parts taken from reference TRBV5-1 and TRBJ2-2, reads KAGVTQTPRYLIKTRGQQVTLSCSPISGHRSVSWYQQTPGQGLQFLFEYFSETQRNKGNFPGRFSGRQFSNSRSEMNVSTLELGDSALYLCASSYTGIANTGELFFGEGSRLTVL.

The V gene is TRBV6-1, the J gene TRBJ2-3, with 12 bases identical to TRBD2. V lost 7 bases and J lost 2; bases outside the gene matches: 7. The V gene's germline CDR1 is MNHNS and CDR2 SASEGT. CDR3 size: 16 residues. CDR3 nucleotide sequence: TGTGCCAGCAAGAGACTAGCGGGAGTCAACACAGATACGCAGTATTTT. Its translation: CASKRLAGVNTDTQYF.

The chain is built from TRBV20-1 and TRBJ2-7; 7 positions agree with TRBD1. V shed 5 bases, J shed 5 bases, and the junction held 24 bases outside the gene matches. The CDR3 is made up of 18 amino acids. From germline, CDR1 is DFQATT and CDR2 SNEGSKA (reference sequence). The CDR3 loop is CSAGHLTKRDSFIHEQYF. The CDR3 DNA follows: TGCAGTGCTGGACATCTAACAAAAAGGGACAGCTTCATCCACGAGCAGTACTTC.

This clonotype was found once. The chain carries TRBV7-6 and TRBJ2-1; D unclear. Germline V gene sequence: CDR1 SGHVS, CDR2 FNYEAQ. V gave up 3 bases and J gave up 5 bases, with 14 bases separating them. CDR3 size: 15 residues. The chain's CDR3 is CASSFSSLKHNEQFF. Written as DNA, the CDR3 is TGTGCCAGCAGCTTCTCCTCCCTTAAGCACAATGAGCAGTTCTTC.

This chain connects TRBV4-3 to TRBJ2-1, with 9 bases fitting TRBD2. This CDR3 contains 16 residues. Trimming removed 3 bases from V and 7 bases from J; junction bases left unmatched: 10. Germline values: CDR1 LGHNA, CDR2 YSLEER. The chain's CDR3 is CASSHAGGPSTNEQFF. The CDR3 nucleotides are TGCGCCAGCAGCCATGCGGGAGGGCCCAGTACAAATGAGCAGTTCTTC.

The CDR3 DNA reads as TGCAGTGCTAGAGAGGGCAGGGCGCCCTCCGAGCCCCAGCATTTT. Translation gives CSAREGRAPSEPQHF. This chain links TRBV20-1 with TRBJ1-5; possible D gene TRBD1, 5 bases. The CDR3 sequence is 15 residues long. The germline V and J ends were trimmed by 0 bases and 8 bases, with 17 bases remaining between them. From germline, CDR1 is DFQATT and CDR2 SNEGSKA (reference sequence).

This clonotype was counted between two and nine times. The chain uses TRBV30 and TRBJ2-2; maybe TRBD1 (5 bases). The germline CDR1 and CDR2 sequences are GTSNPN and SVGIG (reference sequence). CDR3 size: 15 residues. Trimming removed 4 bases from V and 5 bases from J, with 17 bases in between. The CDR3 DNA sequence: TGTGCCTGGATGGGTCGTGGGGCGCCGACCGGGGAGCTGTTTTTT. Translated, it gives CAWMGRGAPTGELFF.

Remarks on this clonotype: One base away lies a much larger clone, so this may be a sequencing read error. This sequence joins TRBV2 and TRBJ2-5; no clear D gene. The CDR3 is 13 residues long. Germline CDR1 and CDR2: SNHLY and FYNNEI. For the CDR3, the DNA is TGTGCCAGCATCCTTCAGAGACAAGGGACCCAGTACTTC. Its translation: CASILQRQGTQYF.

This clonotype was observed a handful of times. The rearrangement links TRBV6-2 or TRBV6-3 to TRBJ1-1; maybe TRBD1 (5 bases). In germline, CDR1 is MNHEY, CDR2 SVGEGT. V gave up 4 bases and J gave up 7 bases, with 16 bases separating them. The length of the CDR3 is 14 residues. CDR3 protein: CASSLGLQKSEAFF. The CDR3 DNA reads TGTGCCAGCAGTTTGGGACTCCAGAAGAGTGAAGCTTTCTTT.

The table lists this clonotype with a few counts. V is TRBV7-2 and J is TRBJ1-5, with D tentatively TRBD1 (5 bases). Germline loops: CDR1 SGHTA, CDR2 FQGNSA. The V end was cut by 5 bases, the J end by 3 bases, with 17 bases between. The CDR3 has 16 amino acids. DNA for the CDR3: TGTGCCAGCAGCGCCCACCCGGGGGTTTCCAATCAGCCCCAGCATTTT. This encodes CASSAHPGVSNQPQHF.

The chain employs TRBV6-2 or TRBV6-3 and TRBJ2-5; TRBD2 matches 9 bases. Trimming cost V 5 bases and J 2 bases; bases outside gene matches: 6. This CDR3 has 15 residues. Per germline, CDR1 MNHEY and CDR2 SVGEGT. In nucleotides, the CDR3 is TGTGCCAGCAGTCGTACTAGCGGGTGGCAAGAGACCCAGTACTTC. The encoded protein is CASSRTSGWQETQYF.

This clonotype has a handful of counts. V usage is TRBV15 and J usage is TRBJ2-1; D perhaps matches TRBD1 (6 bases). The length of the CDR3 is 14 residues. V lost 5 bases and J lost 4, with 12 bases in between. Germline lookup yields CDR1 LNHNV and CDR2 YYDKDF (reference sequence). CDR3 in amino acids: CATSGRTVYNEQFF. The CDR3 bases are TGTGCCACCAGCGGAAGGACAGTGTACAATGAGCAGTTCTTC.

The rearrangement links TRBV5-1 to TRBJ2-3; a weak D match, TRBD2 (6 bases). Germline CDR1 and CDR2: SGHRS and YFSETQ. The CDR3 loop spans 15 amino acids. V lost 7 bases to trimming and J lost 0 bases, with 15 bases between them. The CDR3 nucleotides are TGCGCCAGCGAGGTGTGGGGGGACAGCACAGATACGCAGTATTTT. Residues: CASEVWGDSTDTQYF.

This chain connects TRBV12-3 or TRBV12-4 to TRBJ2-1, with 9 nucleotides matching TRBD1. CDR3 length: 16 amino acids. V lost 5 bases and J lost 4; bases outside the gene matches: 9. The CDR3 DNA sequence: TGTGCCAGCAGTCCGACCTCCGGGACAGGGTACAATGAGCAGTTCTTC. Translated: CASSPTSGTGYNEQFF.

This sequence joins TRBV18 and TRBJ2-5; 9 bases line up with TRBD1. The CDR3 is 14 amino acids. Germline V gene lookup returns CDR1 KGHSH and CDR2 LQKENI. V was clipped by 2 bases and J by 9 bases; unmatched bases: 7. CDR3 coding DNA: TGTGCCAGCTCACCAAACGGACAGGGGAAGGCCCAGTACTTC. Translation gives CASSPNGQGKAQYF.

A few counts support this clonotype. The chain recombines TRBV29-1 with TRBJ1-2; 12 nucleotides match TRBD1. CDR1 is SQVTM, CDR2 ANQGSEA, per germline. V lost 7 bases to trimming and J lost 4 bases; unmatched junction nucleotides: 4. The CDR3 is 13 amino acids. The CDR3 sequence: CSAGTGGGYGYTF. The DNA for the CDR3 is TGCAGCGCCGGGACAGGGGGCGGCTATGGCTACACCTTC.

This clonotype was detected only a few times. Here the CDR3 DNA reads TGTGCCAGCACTGTCGGCTCTGGAAACACCATATATTTT. Protein sequence: CASTVGSGNTIYF. The chain couples TRBV3-1 to TRBJ1-3, with D hard to call. The V gene's germline CDR1 is LGHDT and CDR2 YNNKEL (reference sequence). V lost 7 bases and J lost 0, with 7 bases in between. CDR3 length: 13 amino acids.

CDR3 in amino acids: CASSQELGSSPLHF. CDR3 coding DNA: TGCGCCAGCAGCCAAGAGCTCGGTAGTTCACCCCTCCACTTT. The J gene is TRBJ1-6, the V gene TRBV4-3; D unresolved. CDR1 LGHNA and CDR2 YSLEER come from the germline V gene. Trimming removed 0 bases at V and 9 bases at J, with 9 bases between. This CDR3 spans 14 amino acids.